This entry describes one T cell receptor (beta chain). The antigen it recognizes is unknown. Per-base qualities were not stored, and no clone one base away is much larger. The donors were roughly 39 Caucasian individuals from Russia, aged roughly 6 to 90 years, who were systemically healthy. Around 10 milliliters of peripheral blood were collected from each donor into EDTA-treated Vacutainer tubes. PBMCs were isolated by Ficoll-Paque density-gradient centrifugation, with at least 6 million obtained per sample. Trizol reagent was used to extract total RNA from the PBMCs, yielding at least 6 micrograms per sample. For every donor, an aliquot of PBMCs went through flow cytometry to measure the percentages of naive CD45RAhigh/CD27high T cells. The data stem from a study of blood T cells in healthy people across ages (dated by TCRdb to the mid-2010s). For the wider study: In model experiments, template switching captured roughly one uniquely barcoded TCR beta cDNA molecule for every two T cells. To track age-related changes in TCR beta repertoire diversity, the study relied on deep sequencing normalized with unique cDNA molecular identifiers. The donors were split into four age groups: young (average about 16 years), middle-aged (around 37), aged (around 67) and long-lived (approximately 80). To avoid experimental bias, donors of different ages were distributed randomly across sequencing lanes. For two donors (one aged 18 to 30 and one aged 80 or older), the study analyzed two additional independent replicas of 1 million unique cDNA reads from the same blood draw.

Here is what the overall study found, with its caveats: Estimates of total diversity based on one million sequenced T cells were regarded as lower bounds and as underestimates. Compared with the aged group, more naive CD4+ T cells, fewer expanded clones and increased TCR diversity were shown by the long-lived group, suggesting age selection. Observed TCR beta diversity correlated strongly with the percentage of naive T cells measured by flow cytometry. Conclusive comparison of naive and antigen-experienced compartments was prevented by the profiling of bulk unsorted PBMCs. The CMV infection status of donors was not known, potentially confounding age-related changes in expanded clonotypes. Observed TCR beta diversity per million T cells fell roughly linearly with age, and a significant reduction was already apparent by age roughly 41.

Libraries were made using 5' RACE. TCRdb names Illumina HiSeq 2500 as the instrument used. A second roughly 6 to 12 cycle PCR used a sample-barcoded 5' primer and a J-beta primer mix. A template-switch 5' adaptor carrying 12 random nucleotides introduced a unique molecular identifier onto each TCR beta cDNA molecule. At least 2.5 million CDR3-containing paired-end reads were obtained from each sample. All of the RNA was converted into first-strand cDNA using the Mint cDNA synthesis kit, with a TRBC-specific oligonucleotide serving as the primer. All cDNA was treated with uracil-DNA glycosylase and then went through a first 18-cycle PCR with the universal primers M1SS and BC2_uni_R. Under the source paper's analysis protocol: Each sample was normalized by randomly selecting 1 million high-quality reads, each carrying a distinct molecular identifier. Reads with shared molecular identifiers were discarded instead of being binned into consensus sequences. CDR3 identification, clonotype clustering and error correction used MiTCR with a Q25 quality threshold and the strictest error-elimination algorithm. A nonparametric unseen species model using Euler transformation provided a lower-bound estimate of total TCR beta diversity. TCRdb applied fastp at Q25 and MiXCR to the public reads, then kept only in-frame beta chains. Identical CDR3 protein sequences are pooled into one entry, listed with their most common genes and DNA. It is TCRdb's table, rather than the study itself, that gives the V and J calls and clone size. This sample is represented by some 920,000 distinct CDR3 sequences; about 51% of them were singletons. 20% to 25% of the sample is taken by the ten largest.

The clonotype was recovered from a woman aged 60-70 years in good health. The sample was blood.

The CDR3 region reads CASSPTAESGYTF. Read as DNA, the sequence is TGTGCCAGCTCACCAACGGCCGAGTCCGGCTACACCTTC. This chain joins TRBV18 to TRBJ1-2, with no confident D gene call. The V and J ends are trimmed by 2 bases and 8 bases, leaving 12 bases between them. The germline V gene yields KGHSH for CDR1 and LQKENI for CDR2. Reading from cysteine to phenylalanine, the CDR3 counts 13 amino acids. The sequence is cut down to CDR3 DNA, 39 bases in frame from base 1.